Included here is one TCR beta chain sequence, with context. No cognate antigen has been identified for it. No clone much larger than this one lies a single base away; base qualities are absent. From the cysteine through the phenylalanine, the CDR3 covers 13 amino acids. Only the CDR3 portion is preserved as DNA: 39 bases, with reading frame beginning at the first base. Deletion took 6 bases off V and 9 bases off J, with a span of 12 bases between the germline ends. According to the germline V gene, CDR1 reads MNHEY and CDR2 reads SVGAGI. The method was the immunoSEQ multiplex PCR assay. The table was pulled from immuneACCESS by TCRdb, which kept in-frame rearrangements only. Such tables lose some clones; where checked, under half of the loss comes from unresolved V genes, and the rest has no known cause. Across this sample there are approximately 150,000 clones, with roughly 93% seen only once. The ten largest make up around 5.4% of the sample.

The data belong to a study of control samples from healthy donors and cancer patients (dated by TCRdb to 2019 to 2021). The TCR comes from a man between 18 and 35 years old in good health. The V and J segments used are TRBV6-5 and TRBJ1-6, and the D gene may be TRBD1, 5 bases matching. Sequenced sample: blood. The DNA sequence reads TGTGCCAGCAGAGGGGACGAGGGTTCACCCCTCCACTTT. It translates to CASRGDEGSPLHF.